This T cell receptor beta chain originates from a study of blood T cell repertoires in COVID-19. Overall study: Samples representing acute and convalescent COVID-19 were sourced from the United States, Italy and Spain.

This clone was counted once. Original analysis: Estimation of nucleated cell counts relied on the amplification of reference gene primers. Clones were sequenced by immunoSEQ multiplex PCR, and TCRdb holds only the in-frame ones, with some missing. V and J calls and clone size are as listed in that table; D and trimming were resolved from the DNA. This sample has around 70,000 clones, with 85% to 90% found just once. With 3 bases clipped from V and 2 bases from J, the junction kept 7 bases outside the gene matches. This CDR3 has 15 amino acids. Germline loops: CDR1 ENHRY, CDR2 SYGVKD. The rearrangement uses TRBV10-3 and TRBJ2-7, with 7 bases matching TRBD2. The source material was peripheral blood. This TCR was sampled from a woman older than 75 with active or convalescent COVID-19. CDR3 amino acids: CAISDPGREAYEQYF. The CDR3 region has the DNA TGTGCCATCAGTGACCCCGGCCGGGAGGCCTACGAGCAGTACTTC.